The clone carrying this T cell receptor (beta chain) occurred once. The study ran its PCR with 60 Vbeta and 13 Jbeta primers. The table came from immunoSEQ multiplex PCR; TCRdb's copy has only in-frame clones and leaves some out. Among some 140,000 clones listed, roughly 60% were seen once. The data belong to a study of cytomegalovirus exposure and HLA in healthy donors. CDR1 is MNHEY, CDR2 SMNVEV, per germline (reference sequence). Trimming removed 7 bases from V and 4 bases from J, with 11 bases in between. This CDR3 spans 13 amino acids. The sample consisted of PBMCs. The genes are TRBV27 and TRBJ1-5, with D maybe TRBD1 (5 bases). This sequence was found in a woman aged 40 to 50 in good health and CMV-seronegative. The CDR3 coding sequence is TGTGCCAGCAAGCGGGGCGGGAATCAGCCCCAGCATTTT. This codes for CASKRGGNQPQHF.